Below, one T cell receptor (beta chain) is given with its context. TCRdb's copy holds only in-frame clones and misses some; the assay was immunoSEQ multiplex PCR. This sample carries just over 95,000 clones, 81% of them seen once, and the ten largest clones take about 4%. The V end was cut by 7 bases, the J end by 6 bases, with 11 bases between. This CDR3 has 11 residues. The germline V gene has CDR1 SQVTM and CDR2 ANQGSEA. The source of the sample is a study of blood T cell repertoires in COVID-19. The sample consisted of peripheral blood. The sequence came from a man in his 60s with acute or convalescent COVID-19. V usage is TRBV29-1 and J usage is TRBJ2-3; maybe TRBD1 (6 bases). CDR3 loop: CSAPRGDTQYF. The DNA for the CDR3 is TGCAGCGCCCCCAGGGGCGATACGCAGTATTTT.